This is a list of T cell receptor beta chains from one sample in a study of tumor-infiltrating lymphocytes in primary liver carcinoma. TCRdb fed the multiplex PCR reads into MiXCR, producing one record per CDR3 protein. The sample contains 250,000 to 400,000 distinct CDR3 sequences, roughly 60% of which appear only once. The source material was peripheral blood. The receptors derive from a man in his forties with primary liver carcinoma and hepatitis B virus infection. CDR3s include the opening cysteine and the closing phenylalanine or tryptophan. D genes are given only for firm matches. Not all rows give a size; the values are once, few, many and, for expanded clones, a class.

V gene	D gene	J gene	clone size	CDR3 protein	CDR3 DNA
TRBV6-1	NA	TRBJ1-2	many	CASSEVSYTF	TGTGCCAGCAGTGAAGTTAGCTACACCTTC
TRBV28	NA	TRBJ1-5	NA	CASRRVVGEGSNQPQHF	TGTGCCAGCAGGAGGGTGGTCGGGGAAGGTAGCAATCAGCCCCAGCATTTT
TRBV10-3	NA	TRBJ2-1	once	CAICYTGYNEQFF	TGTGCCATCTGTTACACGGGTTACAATGAGCAGTTCTTC
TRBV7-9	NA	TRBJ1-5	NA	CASSPGGAARPQHF	TGTGCCAGCAGCCCTGGGGGGGCTGCTCGGCCCCAGCATTTT
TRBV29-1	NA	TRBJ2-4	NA	CSVRNGKNNQYF	TGTAGCGTTCGGAATGGCAAAAACAATCAGTACTTC
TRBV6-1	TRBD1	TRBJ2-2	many	CASSEWGTGYIGELFF	TGTGCCAGCAGTGAATGGGGGACAGGGTACATCGGGGAGCTGTTTTTT
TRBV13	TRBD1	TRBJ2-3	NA	CASSSTGEDTQYF	TGTGCCAGCAGCTCAACAGGGGAAGATACGCAGTATTTT
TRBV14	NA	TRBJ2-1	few	CASSQQGYNEQFF	TGTGCCAGCAGCCAACAGGGTTACAATGAGCAGTTCTTC
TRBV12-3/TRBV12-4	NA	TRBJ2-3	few	CASRAGISTDTQYF	TGTGCCAGCAGAGCGGGTATTAGCACAGATACGCAGTATTTT
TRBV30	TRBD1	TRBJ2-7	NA	CAWTMLTTGGEQYF	TGTGCCTGGACTATGTTGACAACAGGGGGCGAGCAGTACTTC
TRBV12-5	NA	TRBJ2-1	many	CASETLGGNEQFF	TGTGCTAGCGAGACCCTGGGAGGCAATGAGCAGTTCTTC
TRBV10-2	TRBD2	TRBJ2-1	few	CTSSFWGLAGGHNEQFF	TGCACCAGCAGTTTTTGGGGACTGGCGGGAGGGCACAATGAGCAGTTCTTC
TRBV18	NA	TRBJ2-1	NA	CASSPPQVTNEQFF	TGTGCCAGCTCACCACCGCAGGTCACCAATGAGCAGTTCTTC
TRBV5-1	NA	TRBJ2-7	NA	CASSQGGAYEQYF	TGCGCCAGCAGCCAAGGGGGGGCCTACGAGCAGTACTTC
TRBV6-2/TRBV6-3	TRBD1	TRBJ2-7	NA	CTSSYQGTGGEQYF	TGTACCAGCAGTTACCAAGGGACAGGTGGGGAGCAGTACTTC
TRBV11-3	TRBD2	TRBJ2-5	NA	CASTDGLADQETLYF	TGTGCCAGCACCGACGGACTAGCGGATCAAGAGACCCTATACTTC
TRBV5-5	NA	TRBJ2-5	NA	CANSPDWARETQYF	TGTGCCAACAGCCCAGACTGGGCCAGAGAGACCCAGTACTTC
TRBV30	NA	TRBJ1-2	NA	CAWSYDDTFRGYTF	TGTGCCTGGAGCTACGACGATACCTTCCGAGGCTACACCTTC
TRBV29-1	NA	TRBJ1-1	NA	CSVRQAAYTEAFF	TGCAGCGTCAGACAGGCGGCGTATACTGAAGCTTTCTTT
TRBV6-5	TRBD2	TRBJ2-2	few	CASSRRGGRDSNTGELFF	TGTGCCAGCAGCCGGCGGGGCGGGAGGGACTCTAACACCGGGGAGCTGTTTTTT
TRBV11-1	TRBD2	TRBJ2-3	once	CTSSPGRGIGDTQYF	TGTACCAGTAGCCCGGGGAGGGGTATAGGAGATACGCAGTATTTT
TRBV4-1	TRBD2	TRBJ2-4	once	CANSQEGLAGSLAKNIQYF	TGCGCCAACAGCCAAGAAGGACTAGCGGGCTCCCTAGCCAAAAACATTCAGTACTTC
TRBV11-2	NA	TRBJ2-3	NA	CASSLEASTDTQYF	TGTGCCAGCAGCTTGGAGGCTAGCACAGATACGCAGTATTTT
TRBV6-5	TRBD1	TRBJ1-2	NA	CASSYILFSRTGGYTF	TGTGCCAGCAGTTACATTCTGTTCAGCCGGACAGGCGGCTACACCTTC
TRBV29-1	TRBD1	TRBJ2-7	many	CSATQGYEQYF	TGCAGCGCTACACAGGGGTACGAGCAGTACTTC
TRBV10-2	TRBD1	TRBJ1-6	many	CASTPPGTGGYNSPLHF	TGCGCCAGCACACCCCCGGGGACAGGGGGCTATAATTCACCCCTCCACTTT
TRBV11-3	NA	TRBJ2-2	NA	CASSSSGAGVGDLFF	TGTGCCAGCAGCTCTTCCGGGGCAGGGGTCGGGGACCTGTTTTTT
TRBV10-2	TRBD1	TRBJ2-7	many	CASNPTGTETYEQYF	TGCGCCAGCAACCCTACCGGGACAGAGACCTACGAGCAGTACTTC
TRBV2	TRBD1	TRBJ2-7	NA	CASRTGQGWKEQYF	TGTGCCAGCAGAACCGGACAGGGATGGAAGGAGCAGTACTTC
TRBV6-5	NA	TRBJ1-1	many	CASSSRDGNTEAFF	TGTGCCAGCAGTTCCCGGGATGGTAACACTGAAGCTTTCTTT
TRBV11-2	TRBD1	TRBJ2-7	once	CASSLVVGGPYKQYF	TGTGCCAGCAGCTTAGTAGTAGGGGGCCCCTACAAGCAGTACTTC
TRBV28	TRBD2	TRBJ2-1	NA	CASSSRVAGGPNYNEQFF	TGTGCCAGCAGTTCCCGAGTAGCGGGAGGGCCTAACTACAATGAGCAGTTCTTC
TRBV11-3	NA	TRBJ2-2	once	CASSWRLENTGELLF	TGTGCTAGCAGCTGGAGACTGGAGAACACCGGGGAGCTGTTATTT
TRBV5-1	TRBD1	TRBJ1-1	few	CASSLLGQGDTEAFF	TGCGCCAGCAGCTTGTTAGGACAGGGGGACACTGAAGCTTTCTTT
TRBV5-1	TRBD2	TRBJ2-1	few	CASSSGTSGASDEQFF	TGCGCCAGCAGCTCGGGGACTAGCGGGGCCTCTGATGAGCAGTTCTTC
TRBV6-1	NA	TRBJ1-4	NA	CDSSPRRGAEKLFF	TGTGACAGCAGTCCGCGGAGGGGTGCAGAAAAACTGTTTTTT
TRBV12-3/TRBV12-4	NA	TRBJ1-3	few	CVSSTLRDGNTIYF	TGTGTCAGCAGTACATTACGGGACGGAAACACCATATATTTT
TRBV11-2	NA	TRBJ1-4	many	CASSLGESEEKLFF	TGTGCCAGCAGCTTAGGGGAGTCGGAGGAAAAACTGTTTTTT
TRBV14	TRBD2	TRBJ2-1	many	CASSQALAGVQFF	TGTGCCAGCAGCCAAGCGCTAGCGGGAGTGCAGTTCTTC
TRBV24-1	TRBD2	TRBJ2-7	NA	CATSSGTSPYEQYF	TGTGCCACCAGTTCCGGGACTAGCCCCTACGAGCAGTACTTC
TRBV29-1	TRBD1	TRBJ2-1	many	CSVDGTGAYNEQFF	TGCAGCGTTGACGGGACAGGGGCCTACAATGAGCAGTTCTTC
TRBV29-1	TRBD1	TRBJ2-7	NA	CSVVGTGGTYELYF	TGCAGCGTTGTTGGGACAGGGGGCACGTACGAGCTGTACTTC
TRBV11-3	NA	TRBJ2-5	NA	CDSSTWTAQETQYF	TGTGACAGCAGCACCTGGACAGCCCAAGAGACCCAGTACTTC
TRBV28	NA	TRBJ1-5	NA	CASSLGKRGDQPQHF	TGTGCCAGCAGTTTGGGAAAACGGGGCGATCAGCCCCAGCATTTT
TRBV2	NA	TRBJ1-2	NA	CASSEARGQGGYTF	TGTGCCAGCAGTGAAGCGCGGGGCCAAGGTGGCTACACCTTC
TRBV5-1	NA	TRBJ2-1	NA	CASSLGLNRDEQFF	TGCGCCAGCAGCTTGGGCCTCAATCGGGATGAGCAGTTCTTC
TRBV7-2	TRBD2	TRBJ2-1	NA	CASSLSPSSAGDAREQFF	TGTGCCAGCAGCTTATCCCCTTCGTCAGCGGGAGACGCGCGTGAGCAGTTCTTC
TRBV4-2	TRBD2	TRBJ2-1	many	CASSQEWLGLAGNEQFF	TGTGCCAGCAGCCAAGAGTGGCTAGGACTAGCGGGGAATGAGCAGTTCTTC
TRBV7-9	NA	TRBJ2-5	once	CASGKGDRPSQYF	TGTGCCAGCGGCAAAGGGGACCGACCGTCCCAGTACTTC
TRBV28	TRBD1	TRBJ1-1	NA	CTSSLLGTGVRNTEAFF	TGTACCAGCAGTTTATTAGGGACAGGGGTGAGGAACACTGAAGCTTTCTTT
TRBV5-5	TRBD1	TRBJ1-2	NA	CAIILRGGGYGYTF	TGTGCCATCATCTTGCGAGGGGGCGGCTATGGCTACACCTTC
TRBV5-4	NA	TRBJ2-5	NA	CANSLNGDGHETQYF	TGTGCCAACAGCTTGAACGGGGACGGCCATGAGACCCAGTACTTC
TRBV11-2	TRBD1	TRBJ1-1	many	CASSLGTGGFTMNTEAFF	TGTGCCAGCAGCTTGGGGACAGGGGGATTCACCATGAACACTGAAGCTTTCTTT
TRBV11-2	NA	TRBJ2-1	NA	CASRTDGARGRFYNGQFF	TGTGCCAGCAGGACGGATGGGGCTAGAGGGAGGTTTTACAATGGGCAGTTCTTC
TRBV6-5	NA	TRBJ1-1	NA	CASSRQWANTEAFF	TGTGCCAGCAGTCGTCAATGGGCCAACACTGAAGCTTTCTTT
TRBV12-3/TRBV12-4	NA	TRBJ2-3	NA	CASTLGRDTQYF	TGTGCCAGCACTTTAGGTAGAGATACGCAGTATTTT